This T cell receptor (beta chain) was documented in a study of T-cell reconstitution after alpha-beta-depleted transplantation in children. Study conclusions and caveats: After transplant, at about two months, alpha-beta T cells were reportedly derived from several hundred expanded graft clones.

Unique molecular identifiers were incorporated when the TCRbeta library was constructed. TCRdb passed the PCR reads through MiXCR, listing each CDR3 protein once. Of hundreds of thousands of distinct CDR3 sequences listed, roughly 13% were seen once; the top ten hold 0.79%. The V segment lost 6 bases and the J segment 5 bases; nucleotides outside the gene matches: 2. Germline values: CDR1 MDHEN, CDR2 SYDVKM. CDR3 length equals 12 residues. This clonotype has just a few counts. Its matching antigen is unknown. The clonotype comes from a girl between 2 and 10 years old with congenital amegakaryocytic thrombocytopenia, due to receive a stem cell transplant. The sequenced sample was PBMCs, obtained before TCRalphabeta/CD19-depleted stem cell transplant. The chain is built from TRBV28 and TRBJ2-7; TRBD1 agrees at 9 bases. CDR3: CASSTGGNEQYF. As DNA, the CDR3 is TGTGCCAGCAGCACAGGGGGCAACGAGCAGTACTTC.